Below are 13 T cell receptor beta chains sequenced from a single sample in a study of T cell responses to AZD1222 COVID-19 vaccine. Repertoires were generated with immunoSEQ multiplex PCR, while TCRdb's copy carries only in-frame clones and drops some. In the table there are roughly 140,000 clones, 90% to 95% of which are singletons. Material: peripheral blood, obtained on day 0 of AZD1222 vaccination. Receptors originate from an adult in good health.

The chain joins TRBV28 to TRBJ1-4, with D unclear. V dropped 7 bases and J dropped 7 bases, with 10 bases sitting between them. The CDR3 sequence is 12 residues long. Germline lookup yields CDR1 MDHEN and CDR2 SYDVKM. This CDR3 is CASIGVGEKLFF. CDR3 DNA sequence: TGTGCCAGCATCGGGGTGGGTGAAAAACTGTTTTTT.

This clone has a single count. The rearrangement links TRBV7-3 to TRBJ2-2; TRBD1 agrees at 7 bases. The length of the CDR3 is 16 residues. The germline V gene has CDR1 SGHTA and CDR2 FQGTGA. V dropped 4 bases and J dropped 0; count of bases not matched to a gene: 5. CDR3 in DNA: TGTGCCAGCAGCTCGGGACAGACCACGAACACCGGGGAGCTGTTTTTT. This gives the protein CASSSGQTTNTGELFF.

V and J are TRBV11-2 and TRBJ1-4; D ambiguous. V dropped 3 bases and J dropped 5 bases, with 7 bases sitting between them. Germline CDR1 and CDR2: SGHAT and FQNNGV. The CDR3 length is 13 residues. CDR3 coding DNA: TGTGCCAGCAGCTTTGGAGCGAATGAAAAACTGTTTTTT. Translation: CASSFGANEKLFF.

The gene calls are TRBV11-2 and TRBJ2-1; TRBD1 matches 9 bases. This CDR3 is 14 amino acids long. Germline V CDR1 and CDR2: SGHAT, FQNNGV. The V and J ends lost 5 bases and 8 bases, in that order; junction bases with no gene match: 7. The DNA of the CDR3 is TGTGCCAGCAGCCGGGACAGGGTCGACCATGAGCAGTTCTTC. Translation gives CASSRDRVDHEQFF.

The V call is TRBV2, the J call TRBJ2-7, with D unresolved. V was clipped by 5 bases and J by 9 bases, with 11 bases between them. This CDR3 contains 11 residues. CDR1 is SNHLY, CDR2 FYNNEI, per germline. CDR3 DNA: TGTGCCAGCAGTTCCCGTTCGGGGCAGTACTTC. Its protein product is CASSSRSGQYF.

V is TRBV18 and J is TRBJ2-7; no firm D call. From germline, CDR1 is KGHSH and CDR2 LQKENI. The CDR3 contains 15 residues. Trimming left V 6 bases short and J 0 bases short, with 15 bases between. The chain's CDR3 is CASSDSGFSSYEQYF. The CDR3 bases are TGTGCCAGCTCGGATAGTGGGTTCAGCTCCTACGAGCAGTACTTC.

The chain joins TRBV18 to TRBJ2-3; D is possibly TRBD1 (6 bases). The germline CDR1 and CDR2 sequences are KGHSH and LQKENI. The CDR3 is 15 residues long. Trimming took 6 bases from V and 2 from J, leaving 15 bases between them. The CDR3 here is CASSRGQLDTDTQYF. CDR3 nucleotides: TGTGCCAGCTCCCGCGGACAGCTTGACACAGATACGCAGTATTTT.

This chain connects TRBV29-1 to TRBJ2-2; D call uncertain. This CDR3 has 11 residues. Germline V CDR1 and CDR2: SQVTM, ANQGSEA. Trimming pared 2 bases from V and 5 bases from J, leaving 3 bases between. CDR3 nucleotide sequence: TGCAGCGTTGAAAAAACCGGGGAGCTGTTTTTT. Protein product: CSVEKTGELFF.

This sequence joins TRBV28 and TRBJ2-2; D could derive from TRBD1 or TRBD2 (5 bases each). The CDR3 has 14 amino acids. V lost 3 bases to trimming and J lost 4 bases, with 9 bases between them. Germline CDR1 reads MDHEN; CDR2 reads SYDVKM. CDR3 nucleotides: TGTGCCAGCAGTTTCCAGGGAGTCACCGGGGAGCTGTTTTTT. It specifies CASSFQGVTGELFF.

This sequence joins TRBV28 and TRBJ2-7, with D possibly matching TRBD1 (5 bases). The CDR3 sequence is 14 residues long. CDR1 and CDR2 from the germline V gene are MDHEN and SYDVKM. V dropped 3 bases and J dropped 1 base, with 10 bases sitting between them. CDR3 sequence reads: CASSFLQGSYEQYF. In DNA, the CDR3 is TGTGCCAGCAGTTTCTTGCAGGGTTCCTACGAGCAGTACTTC.

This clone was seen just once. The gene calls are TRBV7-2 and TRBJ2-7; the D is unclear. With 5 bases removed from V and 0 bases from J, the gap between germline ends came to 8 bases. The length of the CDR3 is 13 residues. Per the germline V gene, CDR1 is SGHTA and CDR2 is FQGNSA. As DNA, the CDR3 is TGTGCCAGCAGCCCCGACCCCTCCTACGAGCAGTACTTC. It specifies CASSPDPSYEQYF.

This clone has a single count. The CDR3 bases are TGTGCCAGCAGGGGACTAGCGGTTGTAAATGAGCAGTTCTTC. Protein sequence: CASRGLAVVNEQFF. The chain combines TRBV2 with TRBJ2-1; 11 nucleotides align to TRBD2. J gave up 7 bases and V 6 bases, and 5 bases lay outside the gene matches. Germline V lookup: CDR1 SNHLY, CDR2 FYNNEI. CDR3 length equals 14 residues.

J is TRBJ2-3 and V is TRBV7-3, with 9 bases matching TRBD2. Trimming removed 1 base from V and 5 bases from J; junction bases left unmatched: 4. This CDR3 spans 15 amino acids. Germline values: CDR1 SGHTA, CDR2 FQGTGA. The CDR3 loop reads CASSLNSGSGDTQYF. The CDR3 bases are TGTGCCAGCAGCTTAAATAGCGGGAGTGGAGATACGCAGTATTTT.